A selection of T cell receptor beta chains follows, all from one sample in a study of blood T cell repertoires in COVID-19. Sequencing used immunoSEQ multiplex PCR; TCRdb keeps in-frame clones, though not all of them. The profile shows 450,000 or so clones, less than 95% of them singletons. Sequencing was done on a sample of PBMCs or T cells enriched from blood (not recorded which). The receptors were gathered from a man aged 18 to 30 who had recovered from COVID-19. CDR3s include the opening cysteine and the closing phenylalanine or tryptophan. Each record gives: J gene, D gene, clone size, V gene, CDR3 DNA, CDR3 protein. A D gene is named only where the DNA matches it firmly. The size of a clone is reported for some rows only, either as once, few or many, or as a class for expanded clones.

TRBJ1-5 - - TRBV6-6 TGTGCCAGCAGTTACGACCCGGAGGGTCAGCCCCAGCATTTT CASSYDPEGQPQHF
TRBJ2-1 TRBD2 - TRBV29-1 TGCAGCGTTGACATCCTAGCGGGAGGCCGCTATGAGCAGTTCTTC CSVDILAGGRYEQFF
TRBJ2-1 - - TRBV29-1 TGCAGCGTTGGGCGAAGGGGACTCTACCCCAATGAGCAGTTCTTC CSVGRRGLYPNEQFF
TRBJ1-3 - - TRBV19 TGTGCCAGTAGTATTTCTTCCGGGGAAGGGCTTCCCCCTGGAAACACCATATATTTT CASSISSGEGLPPGNTIYF
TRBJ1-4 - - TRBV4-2 TGTGCCAGCAGCCAAATAGTGGGGGGGGATGAAAAACTGTTTTTT CASSQIVGGDEKLFF
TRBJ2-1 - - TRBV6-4 TGTGCCAGCAGCGCCGAAAGACAGACGGAGCAGTTCTTC CASSAERQTEQFF
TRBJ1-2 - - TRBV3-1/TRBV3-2 TGTGCCAGCAGCCAAGTCCGCTATGGCTACACCTTC CASSQVRYGYTF
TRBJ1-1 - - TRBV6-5 TGTGCCAGCGCGGACAGCCTGAACACTGAAGCTTTCTTT CASADSLNTEAFF
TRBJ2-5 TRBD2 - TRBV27 TGTGCCAGCAGTTTTAGAGCGGGGCTGTGGGAGACCCAGTACTTC CASSFRAGLWETQYF
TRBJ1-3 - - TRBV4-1 TGCGCCAGCAGCCGAATACAGACAGGCCTAGGAAACACCATATATTTT CASSRIQTGLGNTIYF
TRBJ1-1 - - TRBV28 TGTGCCAGCAGTCCCGAGGGCTTATTTGCTTTCTTT CASSPEGLFAFF
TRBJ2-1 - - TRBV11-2 TGTGCCAGCAGCAGAGTGGGGAGGATTAGCGATGAGCAGTTCTTC CASSRVGRISDEQFF
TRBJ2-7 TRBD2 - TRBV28 TGTGCCAGCAGGGCTACCGGGACTACCTACGAGCAGTACTTC CASRATGTTYEQYF
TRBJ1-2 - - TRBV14 TGTGCCAGCAGCCCAGGGTTAAACTATGGCTACACCTTC CASSPGLNYGYTF
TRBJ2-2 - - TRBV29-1 TGCAGCGTCCCAGGGATGAACACCGGGGAGCTGTTTTTT CSVPGMNTGELFF
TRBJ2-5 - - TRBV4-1 TGCGCCAGCAGCCAAGATCCTAGGCGAGGGGAGACCCAGTACTTC CASSQDPRRGETQYF
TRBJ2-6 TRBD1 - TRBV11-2 TGTGCCAGCAGCTTAGATCAGGGGGAGAGGGCCAACGTCCTGACTTTC CASSLDQGERANVLTF
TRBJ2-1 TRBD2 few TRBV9 TGTGCCAGCAGCCCGGGAGGGGGGATCAATGAGCAGTTCTTC CASSPGGGINEQFF
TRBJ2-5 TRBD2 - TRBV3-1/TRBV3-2 TGTGCCAGCAGCCAAACGGGACTAGCGATCCAAGAGACCCAGTACTTC CASSQTGLAIQETQYF
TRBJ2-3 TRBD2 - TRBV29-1 TGCAGCGCCCAGGGACTAGCGGGAATCGATACGCAGTATTTT CSAQGLAGIDTQYF
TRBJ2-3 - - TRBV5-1 TGCGCCAGCAGCTTGGAAGGTTCTAGAGTTTACACGGCAGATACGCAGTATTTT CASSLEGSRVYTADTQYF
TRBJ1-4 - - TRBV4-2 TGTGCCAGCAGCCAAGAGGAGGAGTGGGTTGAAAAACTGTTTTTT CASSQEEEWVEKLFF
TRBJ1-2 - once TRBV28 TGTGCCAGCAGTCTGACGACATACCCTTATGGCTACACCTTC CASSLTTYPYGYTF
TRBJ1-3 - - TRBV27 TGTGCCAGCAAAACCAGGGGCTCTGGAAACACCATATATTTT CASKTRGSGNTIYF
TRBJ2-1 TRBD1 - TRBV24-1 TGTGCCACCAGTGAGGTCGACAGGGGGCACTCATACAATGAGCAGTTCTTC CATSEVDRGHSYNEQFF
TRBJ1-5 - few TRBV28 TGTGCCAGCAGTTTCGTGTCCATCAGGGGCAATCAGCCCCAGCATTTT CASSFVSIRGNQPQHF
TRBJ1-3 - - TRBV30 TGTGCCATCGGCGGGCTCTCTGGAAACACCATATATTTT CAIGGLSGNTIYF
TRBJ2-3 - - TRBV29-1 TGCAGCGTTGCCGAGGGCGATACGCAGTATTTT CSVAEGDTQYF
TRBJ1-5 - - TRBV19 TGTGCCAGTAGTAGGTGGACAGCCCGTAGCAATCAGCCCCAGCATTTT CASSRWTARSNQPQHF
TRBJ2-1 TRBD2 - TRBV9 TGTGCCAGCAGCGTTAGCGGGGGTGTATACAATGAGCAGTTCTTC CASSVSGGVYNEQFF
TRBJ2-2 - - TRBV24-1 TGTGCCACCAGTGAGTTTACAGGGAAGCTGTTTTTT CATSEFTGKLFF
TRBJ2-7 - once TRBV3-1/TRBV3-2 TGTGCCAGCAGCCACCCCTGGACAGAACAAACCTACGAGCAGTACTTC CASSHPWTEQTYEQYF
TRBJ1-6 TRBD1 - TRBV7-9 TGTGCCAGCAGCTTAGGGCTCAGGGGACAGGGGAATTCACCCCTCCACTTT CASSLGLRGQGNSPLHF
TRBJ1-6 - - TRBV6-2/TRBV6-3 TGTGCCAGCAGTTACAATCGACTGGGCGGGGGAAATTCACCCCTCCACTTT CASSYNRLGGGNSPLHF
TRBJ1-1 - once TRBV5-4 TGTGCCAGCAGCTTGTATGCAAATCCCAGTACTGAAGCTTTCTTT CASSLYANPSTEAFF
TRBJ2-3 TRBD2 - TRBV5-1 TGCGCCAGCAGCGGGACCGGGACTAGAGGCGATACGCAGTATTTT CASSGTGTRGDTQYF
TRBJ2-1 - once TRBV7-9 TGTGCCAGCAGCCAGGTTGGCAGCTCCTACAATGAGCAGTTCTTC CASSQVGSSYNEQFF
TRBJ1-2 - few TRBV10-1 TGCGCCAGCAGTGAGGACACTAACTATGGCTACACCTTC CASSEDTNYGYTF
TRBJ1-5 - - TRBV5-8 TGTGCCAGCAGCCTGGGGGGGGTTAGCAATCAGCCCCAGCATTTT CASSLGGVSNQPQHF
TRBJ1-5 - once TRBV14 TGTGCCAGCAGCCAGAATCGAGGCCAGCCCCAGCATTTT CASSQNRGQPQHF
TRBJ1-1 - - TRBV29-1 TGCAGCGTTGAAGGGAGAATGAACACTGAAGCTTTCTTT CSVEGRMNTEAFF
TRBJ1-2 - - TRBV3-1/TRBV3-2 TGTGCCAGCAGCCAAGACGAGCGTCGTGGCTACACCTTC CASSQDERRGYTF
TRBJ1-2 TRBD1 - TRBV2 TGTGCCAGCAGTGAAGACAGGGGGCTGGGCTACACCTTC CASSEDRGLGYTF
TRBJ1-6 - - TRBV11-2 TGTGCCAGCAGCTTAGGTCGCAGGGAATATAATTCACCCCTCCACTTT CASSLGRREYNSPLHF
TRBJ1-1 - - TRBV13 TGTGCCAGCAGGCCGACCTCACAGGCCTTGAACACTGAAGCTTTCTTT CASRPTSQALNTEAFF
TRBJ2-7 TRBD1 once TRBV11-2 TGTGCCAGCAGCCACAGGGGACAGGGGCACTTC CASSHRGQGHF
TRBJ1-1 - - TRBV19 TGTGCCAGCATTATGGACAGAACGTATCCTGAAGCTTTCTTT CASIMDRTYPEAFF
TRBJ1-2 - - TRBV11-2 TGTGCCAGCAGCCCGAGGGGGAGAGCTACAGATGGCTACACCTTC CASSPRGRATDGYTF
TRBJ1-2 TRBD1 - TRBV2 TGTGCCAGCACTCGAGGGGCCGGTAGGACAGGGGATGGCTACACCTTC CASTRGAGRTGDGYTF
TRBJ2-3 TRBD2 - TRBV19 TGTGCCAGTAGTTCACTAGCGGGGCAAAGTACGCAGTATTTT CASSSLAGQSTQYF
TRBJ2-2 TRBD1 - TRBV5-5 TGTGCCAGCAGCTCCGGGACAGGGGTAACCGGGGAGCTGTTTTTT CASSSGTGVTGELFF